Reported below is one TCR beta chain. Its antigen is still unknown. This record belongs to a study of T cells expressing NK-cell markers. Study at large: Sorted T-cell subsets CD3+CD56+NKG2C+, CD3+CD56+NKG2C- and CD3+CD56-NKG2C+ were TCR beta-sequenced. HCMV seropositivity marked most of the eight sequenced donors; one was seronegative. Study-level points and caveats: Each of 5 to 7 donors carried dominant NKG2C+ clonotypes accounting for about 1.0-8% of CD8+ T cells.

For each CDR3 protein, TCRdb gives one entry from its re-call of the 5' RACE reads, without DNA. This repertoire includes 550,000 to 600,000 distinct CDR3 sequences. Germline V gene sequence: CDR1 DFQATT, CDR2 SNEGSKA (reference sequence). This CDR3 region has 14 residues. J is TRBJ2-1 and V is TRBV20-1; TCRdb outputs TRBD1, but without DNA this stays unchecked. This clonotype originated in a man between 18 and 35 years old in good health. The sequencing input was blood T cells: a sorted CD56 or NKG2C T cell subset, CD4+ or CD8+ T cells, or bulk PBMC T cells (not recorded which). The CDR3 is CSANRGPSPNEQFF.